The sequence of this T cell receptor (beta chain) was determined in a study of blood T cell repertoires in COVID-19. For the study at large: Collection of acute and convalescent COVID-19 samples took place in the United States, Italy and Spain. PBMCs, B-cell-depleted T cells, or T cells provided the cDNA or gDNA that made up the material.

In the study's own analysis: Estimates of nucleated cell counts were drawn from the amplification of reference gene primers. Measured with immunoSEQ multiplex PCR; TCRdb has only the in-frame clones, and not every one. D and trimming were read from the DNA, whereas the V and J calls and clone size are those reported in that table. The sample consists of 250,000 or so clones, 80% to 90% of them appearing once. CDR3 length equals 17 residues. Trimming shortened V by 5 bases and J by 0 bases, and 15 bases separated the two germline ends. CDR1 and CDR2 from the germline V gene are KGHDR and SFDVKD. The clonotype originates from a man aged 25-45 years with active or convalescent COVID-19. The specimen sequenced was peripheral blood. This rearrangement joins TRBV24-1 to TRBJ2-2; possible D gene TRBD2, 7 bases. CDR3 sequence (DNA): TGTGCCACCAGTGTTGGGGAGGGGGGGACGAACACCGGGGAGCTGTTTTTT. Translation: CATSVGEGGTNTGELFF.